The present entry profiles one TCR beta chain with its context. Germline-derived CDR1 and CDR2 are MDHEN and SYDVKM. This CDR3 has 15 residues. V was shortened by 5 bases and J by 0 bases, with 14 bases between the two germline ends. The sample is drawn from a study of shared clonotypes between healthy human individuals. Study at large: Two women and a few men aged 18 to 49 served as donors.

Profiling relied on immunoSEQ multiplex PCR, and the TCRdb table lists in-frame clones only, not all of them. Of around 480,000 clones detected, approximately 79% appear once; the ten largest clones hold around 13%. All of the donors resided in Nashville, Tennessee, and each was a Caucasian adult. Genomic DNA came from tens of millions of PBMCs in unsorted samples. The chain links TRBV28 to TRBJ2-7; a possible D gene is TRBD1 (6 bases). This TCR came from a woman aged 40 to 49 in good health. Some clones in this sample may be carry-over from other donors' samples. The sequencing sample was made of PBMCs. The CDR3 is CASSPTGTLSYEQYF. The CDR3 region has the DNA TGTGCCAGCAGTCCTACCGGGACACTCTCCTACGAGCAGTACTTC.